This entry concerns a single TCR beta chain. This sample is part of a study of beta chain features in type 1 diabetes. Every participating donor gave one draw, a heparinised blood sample averaging about 120 mL. CD45RO/CCR7/CD25/CD127/CD95/CD27 separated CD4+ naive, central memory, regulatory and stem cell-like memory cells by sorting. Reverse transcribing all isolated RNA meant expressed TCRB transcripts were sequenced. Regulatory, naive and central memory T cell samples averaged about 3.57 million reads. TCRdb keeps only in-frame clones here, not all; method: immunoSEQ multiplex PCR. The table has under 900,000 clones, roughly a sixth seen once. The CDR3 has 17 amino acids. V was cut by 2 bases and J by 4 bases, with 17 bases left in between. The germline CDR1 and CDR2 sequences are KGHSH and LQKENI.

The sequenced sample was naive CD4+ T cells from blood. The clonotype originates from a woman in her late teens or twenties in good health. V is TRBV18 and J is TRBJ2-2, with a tentative D call TRBD2 (5 bases). Here the CDR3 DNA reads TGTGCCAGCTCACCAGAGAATACCAGAAGCGGCACCGGGGAGCTGTTTTTT. The encoded protein is CASSPENTRSGTGELFF.